The 6 T cell receptor beta chains in this list originate from one sample, sequenced in a study of OX40 agonist ivuxolimab in advanced cancers. Measured with immunoSEQ multiplex PCR; TCRdb has only the in-frame clones, and not every one. The repertoire consists of about 35,000 clones, with about 74% occurring once and the leading ten covering around 18%. The source was CD4+ or CD8+ T cells sorted from blood, collected in a trial of the OX40 agonist ivuxolimab. These receptors originate from an adult with an advanced solid tumor such as melanoma, head and neck, liver or kidney cancer.

This clone was counted between two and nine times. Compared with germline, one end of the junction differs, possibly owing to a read error. The chain links TRBV5-3 to TRBJ1-2; D uncertain. TRBV5-3 is an open reading frame, and its role is uncertain. CDR3 size: 15 residues. CDR3 in DNA: TGTGCCAGCAGCTTGGAGTCCTGGGTTCGCGATGGCTACACCTTC. Amino acids: CASSLESWVRDGYTF.

The DNA for the CDR3 is TGTGCCAGCAGCGAAGCCACAGGGGTCATATTTGCAACTAATGAAAAACTGTTTTTT. Amino acid sequence: CASSEATGVIFATNEKLFF. The J gene is TRBJ1-4, the V gene TRBV5-8, with 7 bases identical to TRBD1. Germline CDR1 is SGHTS and CDR2 is YDEGEE. This CDR3 is 19 amino acids long. V was pared by 4 bases and J by 0 bases, with 15 bases of the junction left unmatched.

The rearrangement joins TRBV7-9 to TRBJ2-3; D is possibly TRBD1 (5 bases). The V and J ends lost 0 bases and 4 bases respectively, with 14 bases between them. Germline V CDR1 and CDR2: SEHNR, FQNEAQ (reference sequence). The CDR3 totals 16 residues. The CDR3 DNA reads TGTGCCAGCAGCTTAGCGGGGCGAGTTAGGGCAGATACGCAGTATTTT. Translation: CASSLAGRVRADTQYF. Variable domain in full (rest from reference TRBV7-9 and TRBJ2-3): DTGVSQNPRHKITKRGQNVTFRCDPISEHNRLYWYRQTLGQGPEFLTYFQNEAQLEKSRLLSDRFSAERPKGSFSTLEIQRTEQGDSAMYLCASSLAGRVRADTQYFGPGTRLTVL.

The rearrangement links TRBV6-6 to TRBJ1-4; D call uncertain. CDR1 is MNHNY, CDR2 SVGAGI, per germline (reference sequence). V was cut by 2 bases and J by 8 bases, with 6 bases left in between. The CDR3 has 12 amino acids. The CDR3 region is CASSYEGEKLFF. The CDR3 nucleotides are TGTGCCAGCAGTTACGAGGGCGAAAAACTGTTTTTT.

This clone was seen once. The chain uses TRBV18 and TRBJ1-1, with unresolved D. The V and J ends lost 3 bases and 4 bases respectively, with 9 bases between them. Germline CDR1 reads KGHSH; CDR2 reads LQKENI. This CDR3 has 13 residues. CDR3 DNA: TGTGCCAGCTCACCTGCTCAGCGCACTGAAGCTTTCTTT. Its translation: CASSPAQRTEAFF. The full variable domain, completed using reference TRBV18 and TRBJ1-1, is NAGVMQNPRHLVRRRGQEARLRCSPMKGHSHVYWYRQLPEEGLKFMVYLQKENIIDESGMPKERFSAEFPKEGPSILRIQQVVRGDSAAYFCASSPAQRTEAFFGQGTRLTVV.

V and J are TRBV7-3 and TRBJ2-2, with TRBD2 identical over 7 bases. V lost 5 bases to trimming and J lost 7 bases; unmatched junction nucleotides: 16. The CDR3 has 17 residues. Germline assignment: CDR1 SGHTA and CDR2 FQGTGA. The CDR3: CASSPRGGSGRNGELFF. The CDR3 nucleotides are TGTGCCAGCAGCCCCCGAGGAGGTAGCGGGCGGAACGGGGAGCTGTTTTTT.